This entry concerns a single T cell receptor beta chain. Antigen: not known. The record originates from a study of OX40 agonist ivuxolimab in advanced cancers. Looking at the study overall: Age averaged 60 years (range roughly 23 to 79), and 80% to 90% were male. Of the participants, under 50% had some prior anti-PD-1, anti-PD-L1 or anti-CTLA-4 therapy, which was allowed.

Findings and limits, study-wide: Still undetermined is the antigen specificity of the expanded peripheral T cells.

This CDR3 comprises 16 residues. CDR1 and CDR2 (germline): MNHEY, SMNVEV (reference sequence). The V end was cut by 2 bases, the J end by 0 bases, with 11 bases between. Clones were sequenced by immunoSEQ multiplex PCR, and TCRdb holds only the in-frame ones, with some missing. This sample carries fewer than 70,000 clones, approximately 90% of them seen once, and the ten largest clones take approximately 0.99%. The chain employs TRBV27 and TRBJ2-1, with D possibly TRBD1 on 5 matching bases. The clonotype comes from an adult with an advanced solid tumor such as melanoma, head and neck, liver or kidney cancer. This specimen consisted of CD4+ or CD8+ T cells sorted from blood, obtained in a trial of the OX40 agonist ivuxolimab. CDR3 protein: CASSLSAGLSYNEQFF. The CDR3 DNA sequence: TGTGCCAGCAGTTTAAGTGCAGGGCTCTCCTACAATGAGCAGTTCTTC.